This T cell receptor beta chain came from a study of a mutant IDH1 vaccine in newly diagnosed glioma. Study background: Before enrollment, the patients had been treated with radiotherapy alone, temozolomide alone, or both together. Most of them had received both.

The data were produced by immunoSEQ multiplex PCR, yet TCRdb's version contains in-frame clones alone and is incomplete. The sample lists around 40,000 clones, approximately 84% occurring once. The CDR3 length is 18 residues. The V and J ends lost 1 base and 1 base respectively, with 19 bases between them. Germline V gene lookup returns CDR1 LNHDA and CDR2 SQIVND (reference sequence). Comments on this clone: Antigen specificity is unknown.

Documented time point: week 23, last vaccination. Doses consisted of 300 ug of mutant IDH1 20-mer peptide each, paired with topical imiquimod. The TCR was taken from a young woman with glioma. Some clones in this sample may be carry-over from other donors' samples. The sequencing used PBMCs, collected from a glioma patient whose treatment included an IDH1 peptide vaccine. V usage is TRBV19 and J usage is TRBJ1-2, with TRBD1 as a possible D gene (6 bases). This chain's CDR3 is CASSIVGPPRGVNYGYTF. CDR3 in DNA: TGTGCCAGTAGTATAGTAGGGCCCCCCAGGGGCGTTAACTATGGCTACACCTTC.